This TCR beta chain was found in a study of technical replicates of blood from a few donors. The V gene's germline CDR1 is MNHNS and CDR2 SASEGT. Trimming took off 3 bases at V and 4 bases at J, with 13 bases between the two ends. CDR3 length: 14 amino acids. The protocol was immunoSEQ multiplex PCR, while the TCRdb copy is restricted to in-frame clones and leaves out a portion. The table lists roughly 76,000 clones, around 94% of them singletons, with 0.2% to 0.3% in the top ten. This clonotype originated in a human donor in good health. The sample taken for sequencing was T cells isolated from PBMCs. The V call is TRBV6-1, the J call TRBJ2-7, with D possibly being TRBD1 (6 bases). The CDR3 loop reads CASSDPDRNYEQYF. The CDR3 region has the DNA TGTGCCAGCAGTGACCCGGACAGAAATTACGAGCAGTACTTC.